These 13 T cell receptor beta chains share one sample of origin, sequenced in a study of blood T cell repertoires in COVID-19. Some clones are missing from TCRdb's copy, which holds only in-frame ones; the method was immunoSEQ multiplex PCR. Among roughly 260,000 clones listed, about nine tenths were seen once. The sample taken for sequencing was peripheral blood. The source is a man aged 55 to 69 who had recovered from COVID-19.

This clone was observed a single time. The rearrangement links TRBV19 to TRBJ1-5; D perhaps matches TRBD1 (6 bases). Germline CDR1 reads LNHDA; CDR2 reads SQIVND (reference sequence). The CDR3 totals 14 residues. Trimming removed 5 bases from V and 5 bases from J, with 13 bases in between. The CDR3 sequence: CASSGGGAYQPQHF. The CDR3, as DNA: TGTGCCAGTAGTGGCGGGGGCGCCTATCAGCCCCAGCATTTT.

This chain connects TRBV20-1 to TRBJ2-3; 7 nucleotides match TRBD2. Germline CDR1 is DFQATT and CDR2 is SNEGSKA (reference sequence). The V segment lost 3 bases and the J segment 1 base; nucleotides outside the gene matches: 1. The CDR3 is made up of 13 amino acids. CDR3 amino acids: CSASRGGTDTQYF. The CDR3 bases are TGCAGTGCTAGTCGGGGGGGCACAGATACGCAGTATTTT.

The CDR3 region has the DNA TGTGCCAGCAGCTTACAGGGGGCAAATGAGCAGTTCTTC. It encodes CASSLQGANEQFF. The chain is built from TRBV7-3 and TRBJ2-1; 8 nucleotides line up with TRBD1. With V trimmed by 2 bases and J by 7 bases, 1 base remained unmatched. Germline CDR1 reads SGHTA; CDR2 reads FQGTGA. The CDR3 loop spans 13 amino acids.

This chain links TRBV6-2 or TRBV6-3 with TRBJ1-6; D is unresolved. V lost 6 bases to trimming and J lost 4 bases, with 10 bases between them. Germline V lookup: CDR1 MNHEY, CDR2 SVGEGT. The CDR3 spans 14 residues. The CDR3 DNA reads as TGTGCCAGCAGCCCGTACTTGTATAATTCACCCCTCCACTTT. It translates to CASSPYLYNSPLHF.

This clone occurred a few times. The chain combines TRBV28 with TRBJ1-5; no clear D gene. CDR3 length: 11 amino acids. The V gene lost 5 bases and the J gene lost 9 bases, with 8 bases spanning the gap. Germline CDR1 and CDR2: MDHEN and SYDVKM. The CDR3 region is CASSTVWPQHF. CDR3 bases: TGTGCCAGCAGTACTGTGTGGCCCCAGCATTTT.

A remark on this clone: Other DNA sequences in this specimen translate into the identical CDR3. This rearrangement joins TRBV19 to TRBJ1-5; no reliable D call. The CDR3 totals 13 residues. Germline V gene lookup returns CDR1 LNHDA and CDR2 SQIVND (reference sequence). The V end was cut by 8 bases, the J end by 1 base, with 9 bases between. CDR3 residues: CASRTLSNQPQHF. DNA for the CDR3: TGTGCCAGTCGTACGTTGAGCAATCAGCCCCAGCATTTT.

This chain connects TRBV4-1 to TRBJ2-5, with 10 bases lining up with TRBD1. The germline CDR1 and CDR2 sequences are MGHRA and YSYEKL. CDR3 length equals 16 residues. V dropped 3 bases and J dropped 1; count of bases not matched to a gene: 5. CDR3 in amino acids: CASSHRDRGLQETQYF. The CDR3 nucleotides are TGCGCCAGCAGCCACCGGGACAGGGGTCTCCAAGAGACCCAGTACTTC.

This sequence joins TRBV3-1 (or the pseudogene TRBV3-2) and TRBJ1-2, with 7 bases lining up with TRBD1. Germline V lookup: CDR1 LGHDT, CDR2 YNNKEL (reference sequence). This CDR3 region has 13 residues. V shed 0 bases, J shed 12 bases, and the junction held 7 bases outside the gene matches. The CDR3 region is CASSQDGTVLNTF. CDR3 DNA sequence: TGTGCCAGCAGCCAAGATGGGACAGTCTTGAACACCTTC.

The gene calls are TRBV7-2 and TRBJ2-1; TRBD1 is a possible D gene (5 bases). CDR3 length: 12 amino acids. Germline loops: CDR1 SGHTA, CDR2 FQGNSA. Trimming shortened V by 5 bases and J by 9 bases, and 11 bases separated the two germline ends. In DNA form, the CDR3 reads TGTGCCAGCAGCCTCGCCAGGGTTGAGCAGTTCTTC. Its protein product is CASSLARVEQFF. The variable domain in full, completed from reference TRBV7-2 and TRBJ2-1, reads GAGVSQSPSNKVTEKGKDVELRCDPISGHTALYWYRQSLGQGLEFLIYFQGNSAPDKSGLPSDRFSAERTGGSVSTLTIQRTQQEDSAVYLCASSLARVEQFFGPGTRLTVL.

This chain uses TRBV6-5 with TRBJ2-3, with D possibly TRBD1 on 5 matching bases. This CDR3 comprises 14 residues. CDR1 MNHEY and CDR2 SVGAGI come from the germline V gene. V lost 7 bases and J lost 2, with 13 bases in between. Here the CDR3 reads CASMAGPNTDTQYF. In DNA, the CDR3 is TGTGCCAGCATGGCAGGGCCCAACACAGATACGCAGTATTTT.

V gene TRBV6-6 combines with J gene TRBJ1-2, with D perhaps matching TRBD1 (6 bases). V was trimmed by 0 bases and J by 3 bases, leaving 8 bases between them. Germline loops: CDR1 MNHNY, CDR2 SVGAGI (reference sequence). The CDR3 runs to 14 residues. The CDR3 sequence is CASSYSTGHYGYTF. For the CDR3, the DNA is TGTGCCAGCAGTTACTCGACAGGACACTATGGCTACACCTTC.

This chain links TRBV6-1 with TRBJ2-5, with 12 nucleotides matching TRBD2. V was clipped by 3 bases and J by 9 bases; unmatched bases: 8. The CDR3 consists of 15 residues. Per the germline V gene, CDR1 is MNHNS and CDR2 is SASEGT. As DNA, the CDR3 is TGTGCCAGCAGTGAGACTAGCGGGGGTTCCCTGGCCCAGTACTTC. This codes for CASSETSGGSLAQYF.

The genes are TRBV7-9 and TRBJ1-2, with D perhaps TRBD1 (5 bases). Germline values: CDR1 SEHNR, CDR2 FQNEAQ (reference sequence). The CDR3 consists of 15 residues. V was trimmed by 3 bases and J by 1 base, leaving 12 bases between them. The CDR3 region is CASSLGVGGNYGYTF. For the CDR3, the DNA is TGTGCCAGCAGCTTGGGGGTCGGGGGTAACTATGGCTACACCTTC.